This T cell receptor (beta chain) was found in a study of cytomegalovirus exposure and HLA in healthy donors. Although they were nominally healthy when sampled, donors likely had unrecorded immune exposures. PCR was performed using 60 Vbeta and 13 Jbeta primers. Produced via immunoSEQ multiplex PCR; TCRdb's table is partial and in-frame only. The sample table sets out some 200,000 clones. Trimming cost V 1 base and J 2 bases, with 11 bases left between them. Germline lookup yields CDR1 MGHRA and CDR2 YSYEKL. This CDR3 spans 16 amino acids. Input material: PBMCs. The chain employs TRBV4-1 and TRBJ1-4, with a possible D match to TRBD1 (6 bases). The TCR comes from a man aged 25-45 years in good health and CMV-seronegative. CDR3 loop: CASSQGTGTTNEKLFF. CDR3 sequence (DNA): TGCGCCAGCAGCCAAGGAACAGGGACCACTAATGAAAAACTGTTTTTT.